This T cell receptor (beta chain) was retrieved from a study of graft-versus-host responses after intestinal transplantation. The wider study: Induction with anti-thymocyte globulin, then tacrolimus and steroids for around three years, was given to all recipients.

Of note for this clone: Its target is unknown.

The CDR3 sequence is 15 residues long. Germline V CDR1 and CDR2: SGHTA, FQGTGA. With 5 bases removed from V and 5 bases from J, the gap between germline ends came to 18 bases. Study observations and caveats: Early HvG declines after transplant were associated with peak circulating GvH clone levels. Ileal or blood samples showed some GvH clones first, and such clones were also found in recipient marrow.

Libraries were prepared by immunoSEQ multiplex PCR; TCRdb keeps only in-frame clonotypes and omits some of them. The table has approximately 100,000 clones, around 90% seen once. This sequence originates from a human donor who received an intestinal transplant. The chain couples TRBV7-3 to TRBJ1-1; D might be TRBD1 (5 bases). This specimen consisted of unstimulated CD4+ T cells sorted from spleen or lymph node cells, obtained before intestinal transplant. CDR3 region: CASSEIPWGGTEAFF. The CDR3, as DNA: TGTGCCAGCAGCGAAATACCTTGGGGGGGGACTGAAGCTTTCTTT.